Listed below are T cell receptor beta chains from one sample, sequenced in a study of CD8+ T cells in alopecia areata. Some clones are missing from TCRdb's copy, which holds only in-frame ones; the method was immunoSEQ multiplex PCR. The sample holds fewer than 150,000 clones; more than 30% are singletons and the top ten take approximately 3%. Sequencing was carried out using CD4+ T cells sorted from blood. The receptors were sampled from a human donor with alopecia areata. Both conserved end residues are trimmed from each CDR3.

v_gene | CDR3aa
TRBV30 | AWGFGGSSYEQY
TRBV29-1 | SVARLAVSSYNEQF
TRBV29-1 | SVQGDRGPDTQY
TRBV7-2 | ASSGQSNQPQH
TRBV5-6 | ASSLTGGGDTQY
TRBV27 | ASSYELGRGYT
TRBV7-9 | ASSLADGSLYEQY
TRBV29-1 | SVAWDARRGTEAF
TRBV29-1 | SVYSRGKTQY
TRBV18 | ASSPEIWGRASR
TRBV28 | ASSLTPPETYEQY
TRBV28 | ASSPGTGGPNYGYT
TRBV30 | AWSVKGDTQY